The 30 T cell receptor beta chains given below trace back to one sample, sequenced in a study of radiation and T cells in renal cell carcinoma. Time point noted: blood 2 weeks post-SBRT. Described treatment: 15 Gy SBRT to primary tumor, nephrectomy 4 weeks later. Clones were read by immunoSEQ multiplex PCR, and TCRdb kept only the in-frame ones, dropping some. This table holds about 58,000 clones, around 81% found once. The source material was blood, sampled from a patient whose treatment included radiotherapy and nephrectomy. The receptor set was obtained from a man aged 55 to 70 with renal cell carcinoma.

In its sample, this clone was seen a few times. The chain combines TRBV4-3 with TRBJ1-2; 9 nucleotides agree with TRBD1. The length of the CDR3 is 17 residues. The V segment lost 0 bases and the J segment 3 bases; nucleotides outside the gene matches: 8. CDR1 is LGHNA, CDR2 YSLEER, per germline. CDR3 region: CASSQDTTGGGYYGYTF. The CDR3 coding sequence is TGCGCCAGCAGCCAAGATACAACAGGGGGCGGATACTATGGCTACACCTTC.

The chain recombines TRBV30 with TRBJ2-6; 7 positions match TRBD2. Trimming at V came to 5 bases and at J to 4 bases, leaving 11 bases not matched to a gene. Germline lookup yields CDR1 GTSNPN and CDR2 SVGIG (reference sequence). This CDR3 spans 16 amino acids. The CDR3 here is CAWVGRGFPGANVLTF. DNA for the CDR3: TGTGCCTGGGTGGGGCGGGGGTTTCCCGGGGCCAACGTCCTGACTTTC.

CDR3 loop: CASSAGTWDEKLFF. CDR3 sequence (DNA): TGTGCCAGCAGCGCAGGGACCTGGGATGAAAAACTGTTTTTT. The chain is built from TRBV7-8 and TRBJ1-4, with D possibly TRBD1 on 5 matching bases. The CDR3 has 14 amino acids. Germline V lookup: CDR1 SGHVS, CDR2 FQNEAQ. Trimming left V 5 bases short and J 6 bases short, with 13 bases between.

The chain couples TRBV6-5 to TRBJ2-7; D unclear. V was clipped by 1 base and J by 4 bases, with 11 bases between them. From germline, CDR1 is MNHEY and CDR2 SVGAGI. The CDR3 length is 14 residues. The CDR3 protein is CASSYYRAEYEQYF. In DNA, the CDR3 is TGTGCCAGCAGTTACTATCGGGCAGAATACGAGCAGTACTTC.

The V gene is TRBV2, the J gene TRBJ1-1, with unresolved D. The CDR3 is made up of 11 amino acids. Germline CDR1 and CDR2: SNHLY and FYNNEI. V was trimmed by 8 bases and J by 11 bases, leaving 15 bases between them. CDR3 sequence: CASPRLSRAFF. CDR3 bases: TGTGCCAGCCCCCGTCTATCCCGGGCTTTCTTT.

This chain links TRBV6-5 with TRBJ2-1; possible D gene TRBD2, 6 bases. The CDR3 has 15 residues. V was trimmed by 0 bases and J by 4 bases, leaving 10 bases between them. Germline CDR1 reads MNHEY; CDR2 reads SVGAGI. The DNA for the CDR3 is TGTGCCAGCAGTTACTCGAATCGGGGGTACAATGAGCAGTTCTTC. As protein: CASSYSNRGYNEQFF.

This clone was observed a single time. CDR3 sequence (DNA): TGTGCCATCAGTAACAAAGGGGGTGGCTACACCTTC. This translates into CAISNKGGGYTF. This sequence joins TRBV10-3 and TRBJ1-2; D is perhaps TRBD1 (6 bases). There are 12 residues in the CDR3. The germline V and J ends were trimmed by 5 bases and 7 bases, with 11 bases remaining between them. In germline, CDR1 is ENHRY, CDR2 SYGVKD.

In nucleotides, the CDR3 is TGTGCCACCAGGACAGGGGCAAACTATGGCTACACCTTC. Protein product: CATRTGANYGYTF. The rearrangement uses TRBV19 and TRBJ1-2; 9 positions match TRBD1. V shed 10 bases and J 2 bases; nucleotides not matched to a gene: 5. The germline gives CDR1 LNHDA, CDR2 SQIVND (reference sequence). This CDR3 is built from 13 residues. The full variable domain, in which reference TRBV19 and TRBJ1-2 provide the parts outside the CDR3, is DGGITQSPKYLFRKEGQNVTLSCEQNLNHDAMYWYRQDPGQGLRLIYYSQIVNDFQKGDIAEGYSVSREKKESFPLTVTSAQKNPTAFYLCATRTGANYGYTFGSGTRLTVV.

This clone has only a few counts. The rearrangement links TRBV5-1 to TRBJ2-2, with TRBD2 matching over 10 bases. The CDR3 is made up of 15 amino acids. V shed 7 bases and J 2 bases; nucleotides not matched to a gene: 5. From germline, CDR1 is SGHRS and CDR2 YFSETQ. The CDR3 reads CASPRLAGNTGELFF. The CDR3 coding sequence is TGCGCCAGCCCCAGACTAGCGGGCAACACCGGGGAGCTGTTTTTT.

The J gene is TRBJ2-3, the V gene TRBV10-3, with D tentatively TRBD1 (5 bases). The length of the CDR3 is 16 residues. CDR1 is ENHRY and CDR2 is SYGVKD in the germline V gene. Trimming shortened V by 0 bases and J by 0 bases, and 10 bases separated the two germline ends. As DNA, the CDR3 is TGTGCCATCAGTGAGTCGAGGACAACCAGCACAGATACGCAGTATTTT. Protein: CAISESRTTSTDTQYF.

CDR3 sequence reads: CASSGTPDQPQHF. CDR3 DNA: TGTGCCAGCAGCGGGACACCAGATCAGCCCCAGCATTTT. The chain uses TRBV6-5 and TRBJ1-5; TRBD1 might be the D (6 bases). Germline-derived CDR1 and CDR2 are MNHEY and SVGAGI. The ends were cut back, 6 bases at V and 5 bases at J, with 11 bases in the middle. This CDR3 is built from 13 residues.

The chain uses TRBV18 and TRBJ2-3; either TRBD1 or TRBD2 may supply D (6 bases each). CDR3 length: 13 amino acids. Per germline, CDR1 KGHSH and CDR2 LQKENI. The ends were cut back, 5 bases at V and 2 bases at J, with 8 bases in the middle. The CDR3 bases are TGTGCCAGCTCAACGGGGGCCACAGATACGCAGTATTTT. Encoded protein: CASSTGATDTQYF.

V is TRBV18 and J is TRBJ1-1; D might be TRBD1 (5 bases). Germline V lookup: CDR1 KGHSH, CDR2 LQKENI. This CDR3 comprises 14 residues. The germline V and J ends were trimmed by 5 bases and 0 bases, with 10 bases remaining between them. CDR3: CASSKDIVNTEAFF. CDR3 bases: TGTGCCAGCTCAAAGGACATTGTGAACACTGAAGCTTTCTTT.

The chain carries TRBV7-2 and TRBJ2-1, with TRBD2 matching over 11 bases. Per the germline V gene, CDR1 is SGHTA and CDR2 is FQGNSA. This CDR3 comprises 15 residues. Unmatched junction bases numbered 5, after V lost 3 bases and J lost 7 bases. The CDR3 nucleotides are TGTGCCAGCAGCTTGACTAGCGGGGCTGTGAATGAGCAGTTCTTC. Protein product: CASSLTSGAVNEQFF.

The chain recombines TRBV5-1 with TRBJ2-1; 14 positions match TRBD2. This CDR3 has 15 residues. Germline-derived CDR1 and CDR2 are SGHRS and YFSETQ. Trimming at V came to 0 bases and at J to 13 bases, leaving 6 bases not matched to a gene. The CDR3 spells CASSLEGTSGGFQFF. The CDR3 nucleotides read TGCGCCAGCAGCTTGGAAGGGACTAGCGGGGGTTTTCAGTTCTTC.

V and J are TRBV5-1 and TRBJ2-1; 8 positions agree with TRBD2. Unmatched junction bases numbered 8, after V lost 2 bases and J lost 7 bases. The length of the CDR3 is 15 residues. CDR1 is SGHRS and CDR2 is YFSETQ in the germline V gene. The CDR3 loop is CASSLTSGGPNEQFF. The CDR3 DNA reads as TGCGCCAGCAGCTTAACTAGCGGCGGCCCAAATGAGCAGTTCTTC.

V is TRBV19 and J is TRBJ1-1; D is unclear. The CDR3 is 14 residues long. Germline-derived CDR1 and CDR2 are LNHDA and SQIVND (reference sequence). V was trimmed by 1 base and J by 1 base, leaving 7 bases between them. The CDR3 loop is CASSIGSSNTEAFF. CDR3 nucleotides: TGTGCCAGTAGTATAGGCAGCTCGAACACTGAAGCTTTCTTT. Combining the CDR3 with reference TRBV19 and TRBJ1-1 gives the whole variable domain DGGITQSPKYLFRKEGQNVTLSCEQNLNHDAMYWYRQDPGQGLRLIYYSQIVNDFQKGDIAEGYSVSREKKESFPLTVTSAQKNPTAFYLCASSIGSSNTEAFFGQGTRLTVV.

In this sample, this clone turned up once. The chain recombines TRBV11-2 with TRBJ2-7, with unresolved D. In germline, CDR1 is SGHAT, CDR2 FQNNGV. The V and J ends lost 5 bases and 5 bases respectively, with 13 bases between them. There are 13 residues in the CDR3. CDR3 DNA: TGTGCCAGCAGCAACGGACCACCCCACGAGCAGTACTTC. Translating it yields CASSNGPPHEQYF.

The J gene is TRBJ1-5, the V gene TRBV19, with 8 bases identical to TRBD1. V was pared by 7 bases and J by 6 bases, with 8 bases of the junction left unmatched. The CDR3 consists of 14 residues. Germline V gene lookup returns CDR1 LNHDA and CDR2 SQIVND (reference sequence). CDR3 in amino acids: CASNPTGASQPQHF. The CDR3 bases are TGTGCCAGTAACCCGACAGGGGCTAGTCAGCCCCAGCATTTT.

The rearrangement uses TRBV6-6 and TRBJ2-5, with 7 bases matching TRBD2. The germline V gene has CDR1 MNHNY and CDR2 SVGAGI (reference sequence). The CDR3 length is 15 residues. V was pared by 2 bases and J by 3 bases, with 6 bases of the junction left unmatched. Here the CDR3 DNA reads TGTGCCAGCAGTTACCACAGGACTAGTAAAGAGACCCAGTACTTC. Protein product: CASSYHRTSKETQYF.

This clone occurred a few times. V and J are TRBV29-1 and TRBJ1-1; a possible D gene is TRBD1 (6 bases). Deletions cut 6 bases from V and 1 base from J, with 15 bases between. Per the germline V gene, CDR1 is SQVTM and CDR2 is ANQGSEA. This CDR3 comprises 14 residues. As DNA, the CDR3 is TGCAGCGTGGTAAGGGGGACGGGGAACACTGAAGCTTTCTTT. This translates into CSVVRGTGNTEAFF.

This clone was observed a few times. The J gene is TRBJ2-1, the V gene TRBV11-3; 7 positions match TRBD2. Germline V gives CDR1 SGHNT, CDR2 YENEEA. Trimming at V came to 1 base and at J to 0 bases, leaving 12 bases not matched to a gene. This CDR3 is built from 19 residues. The CDR3 is CASSLGDERGGSSYNEQFF. For the CDR3, the DNA is TGTGCCAGCAGCTTAGGAGACGAGCGGGGAGGGAGCTCCTACAATGAGCAGTTCTTC.

This chain's CDR3 is CASRGTSGLTDTQYF. The CDR3 DNA is TGTGCCAGCAGGGGGACTAGCGGACTCACAGATACGCAGTATTTT. The J gene is TRBJ2-3, the V gene TRBV2, with TRBD2 matching over 11 bases. CDR1 is SNHLY, CDR2 FYNNEI, per germline. The CDR3 spans 15 residues. V lost 6 bases and J lost 2; bases outside the gene matches: 4.

This chain links TRBV7-9 with TRBJ1-2, with a tentative D call TRBD1 (6 bases). CDR3 length: 14 residues. V lost 5 bases to trimming and J lost 4 bases, with 14 bases between them. CDR1 SEHNR and CDR2 FQNEAQ come from the germline V gene (reference sequence). As DNA, the CDR3 is TGTGCCAGCAGCCCAACTACAGGGCCCTATGGCTACACCTTC. Translation: CASSPTTGPYGYTF.

The chain uses TRBV10-3 and TRBJ1-1, with unresolved D. V gave up 6 bases and J gave up 2 bases, with 4 bases separating them. CDR3 length: 11 residues. The germline V gene has CDR1 ENHRY and CDR2 SYGVKD. The CDR3: CAIRSNTEAFF. The CDR3 bases are TGTGCCATCAGAAGTAACACTGAAGCTTTCTTT.

This rearrangement joins TRBV7-9 to TRBJ1-6, with D unresolved. This CDR3 region has 10 residues. Trimming left V 4 bases short and J 14 bases short, with 6 bases between. Germline lookup yields CDR1 SEHNR and CDR2 FQNEAQ (reference sequence). This CDR3 reads CASSSGALHF. The CDR3 DNA sequence: TGTGCCAGCAGCTCTGGGGCCCTCCACTTT.

The sample holds a few counts of this clone. The rearrangement uses TRBV30 and TRBJ2-5, with D tentatively TRBD1 or TRBD2 (5 bases each). The CDR3 has 14 amino acids. Per germline, CDR1 GTSNPN and CDR2 SVGIG (reference sequence). V was clipped by 3 bases and J by 7 bases, with 18 bases between them. DNA of the CDR3: TGTGCCTGGAGGCTTCCGGGACCTGGCGTGACCCAGTACTTC. Its protein is CAWRLPGPGVTQYF.

J is TRBJ1-5 and V is TRBV30; TRBD1 aligns across 11 bases. This CDR3 contains 14 residues. V trimming: 5 bases; J trimming: 7 bases; junction bases outside the gene matches: 7. Germline-derived CDR1 and CDR2 are GTSNPN and SVGIG (reference sequence). CDR3: CAWDKGQGDQPQHF. The CDR3 DNA is TGTGCCTGGGACAAGGGACAGGGGGACCAGCCCCAGCATTTT.

This clone is a singleton in its sample. J is TRBJ2-1 and V is TRBV6-1; TRBD2 matches 14 bases. The CDR3 runs 17 residues. V dropped 2 bases and J dropped 10; count of bases not matched to a gene: 10. Germline V CDR1 and CDR2: MNHNS, SASEGT. Here the CDR3 reads CASSEIGTSGGHGEQFF. In nucleotides, the CDR3 is TGTGCCAGCAGTGAAATAGGGACTAGCGGGGGCCACGGGGAGCAGTTCTTC.

The V gene is TRBV4-3, the J gene TRBJ2-7; 8 nucleotides agree with TRBD1. The CDR3 length is 14 residues. The ends lost 4 bases at V and 3 bases at J; junction bases unmatched: 5. Germline values: CDR1 LGHNA, CDR2 YSLEER. The CDR3 DNA reads TGCGCCAGCAGCCCTACCGGACAGGGCTACGAGCAGTACTTC. This encodes CASSPTGQGYEQYF.